This TCR beta chain was sequenced in a study of cytomegalovirus exposure and HLA in healthy donors. Regarding the study as a whole: About 87% or about 30% of the time was how often most TCR beta V segments were productive, according to an earlier analysis. Reports indicate that TCR beta sequences accurately predicted the HLA-A and HLA-B alleles of most subjects. It emerged from a later analysis that several of the most significant clusters appeared to be linked to common viral pathogens. Association of a missense DCLRE1C variant with TCR beta V- and J-gene trimming was reported in a later analysis.

The PCR was carried out with 60 Vbeta primers and 13 Jbeta primers. TCRdb's table, derived via immunoSEQ multiplex PCR, lists solely in-frame clones and lacks some. This table holds roughly 190,000 clones, about 85% found once. Concerning this clone itself: Its specificity is not known.

The CDR3 has 17 amino acids. Germline assignment: CDR1 SGHTA and CDR2 FQGNSA. V shed 3 bases and J shed 0 bases, with 12 bases lying between them. The receptor comes from a woman in her forties or fifties in good health and CMV-seronegative. What was sequenced was PBMCs. The J gene is TRBJ2-6, the V gene TRBV7-2, with D perhaps TRBD1 (5 bases). Written as DNA, the CDR3 is TGTGCCAGCAGCTTTCAAGGGGTCCTCTCTGGGGCCAACGTCCTGACTTTC. This codes for CASSFQGVLSGANVLTF.